This section outlines one T cell receptor beta chain sequence together with its context. Its antigen is not identified. Assay used: immunoSEQ multiplex PCR; TCRdb lists only in-frame clones, some missing. Among tens of thousands of clones listed, around 80% were seen once. The CDR3 totals 15 residues. CDR1 and CDR2 from the germline V gene are ENHRY and SYGVKD. The V end lost 3 bases, the J end lost 5 bases, and 16 bases lay between the germline ends. The data were taken from a study of vaccination effects on CD4 cells after COVID-19. Across the whole study: All study participants received two doses of BNT162b2 or mRNA-1273 vaccine. Study results and caveats: Both infection-induced and vaccine-induced clones contracted markedly at late post-vaccination timepoints.

The ViraFEST assay expanded antigen-specific CD4+ T cells with viral peptide pools before sequencing. Subsequent to a culture period of around eleven days, CD4+ T cells were isolated. A PCR test confirmed that the person had SARS-CoV-2 infection between March and December 2020. The input for sequencing was CD4+ T cells from PBMCs cultured with HIV peptides, taken before COVID-19 vaccination. The subset: HIV-1 Nef peptide pool negative control/reference culture. This receptor was taken from a human donor who had a prior SARS-CoV-2 infection. The genes are TRBV10-3 and TRBJ2-5; weak D call: TRBD2 (7 bases). The CDR3 sequence: CAISDWGGAYETQYF. As DNA, the CDR3 is TGTGCCATCAGTGATTGGGGGGGGGCCTATGAGACCCAGTACTTC.